This T cell receptor beta chain originates from a study of OX40 agonist ivuxolimab in advanced cancers. Describing the broader study: Ivuxolimab, which targeted the costimulatory receptor OX40 (CD134), was an agonistic, fully human IgG2 monoclonal antibody. Intravenous ivuxolimab was administered to patients every 2 weeks at six dose levels: 0.01, 0.1, 0.3, 1.5, 3 and 10 mg/kg. Among the 50 to 55 dose-escalation patients, around 19 had hepatocellular carcinoma, approximately 15 melanoma, 9 renal cell carcinoma and 9 head and neck cancer. The dose-escalation cohort was about 83% male with a mean age of about 60 years, ranging from about 23 to 85. Prior anti-PD-1, anti-PD-L1 or anti-CTLA-4 therapy was permitted, and checkpoint inhibitors had been received by about 44% of dose-escalation patients. Partial responses occurred in three dose-escalation patients, of whom one had hepatocellular carcinoma and two had cutaneous melanoma. The purpose of peripheral TCRbeta sequencing was to test whether ivuxolimab changed TCR sequence diversity and led to clonal T-cell expansion. The paper reports the monotherapy dose-escalation portion (N = 52 patients) of the phase I ivuxolimab trial.

Looking up the germline V gene yields CDR1 SGHVS and CDR2 FQNEAQ. V loses 4 bases, J loses 7 bases, and the germline ends lie 19 bases apart. The CDR3 numbers 16 residues from cysteine through phenylalanine. The retained sequence is limited to the CDR3, 48 bases, with the frame set at the first base. Genomic DNA was extracted from sorted cells for sequencing of the TCRbeta CDR3 region. The immunoSEQ Assay was used to sequence the TCRbeta CDR3 regions. In its TCRdb copy, this immuneACCESS table keeps in-frame sequences only and misses some clones. Where compared with another copy, unresolved V genes explain less than half of these, and the others have no known cause. The sample includes approximately 66,000 clones, with roughly 85% observed a single time. In total, the top ten clones hold roughly 0.8% of the sample. As concerns this clone: The specificity of this receptor is unknown. No base quality information exists; no much larger clone differs at one position.

Overall study outcomes, separate from this receptor: In the 0.1-3.0 mg/kg groups, partial responders had among the lowest normalized peripheral clonal expansion, particularly in CD8+ T cells. The antigen specificity of the clonally expanded peripheral T cells was not determined. Low levels of normalized T-cell clonal expansion were also seen in some patients who did not respond. After ivuxolimab, expanded clones were on average more numerous among CD8+ T cells than among CD4+ T cells. At doses of 0.1 to 3.0 mg/kg, clonal expansion of both CD4+ and CD8+ T cells in blood was seen between baseline and week 6.

The trial excluded patients who had a history of autoimmune disease or who were on systemic immunosuppression. Peripheral blood for TCR sequencing was collected from all dose cohorts at baseline, on cycle 4 day 1, and on cycle 7 day 1. The samples were taken from a phase I, first-in-human, multicenter, open-label dose-escalation trial of ivuxolimab. Adults with locally advanced or metastatic head and neck squamous cell, hepatocellular, melanoma or renal cell carcinoma were enrolled in the trial. Before TCR sequencing, CD4+ T cells and CD8+ T cells from peripheral blood were sorted into separate populations.

This clonotype was obtained from an adult with an advanced solid tumor such as melanoma, head and neck, liver or kidney cancer. Sequenced material: CD4+ or CD8+ T cells sorted from blood, taken in a trial of the OX40 agonist ivuxolimab. The receptor chain draws on TRBV7-8 and TRBJ1-4, and the D gene may be TRBD1, 6 bases matching. The CDR3 protein is CASSSGSMGAREKLFF. The DNA reads as follows: TGTGCCAGCAGCTCAGGGTCTATGGGGGCGCGTGAAAAACTGTTTTTT.